This TCR beta chain was documented in a study of PD-L1 blockade in urothelial cancer (dated by TCRdb to 2016 to 2017). The study in broad terms: All patients started therapy in the mid-2010s and received atezolizumab 1,200 mg intravenously every 3 weeks. Approximately 30 patients had pretreatment blood TCR-seq, approximately 24 had at least one posttreatment blood collection, and approximately 24 had tumor TCR-seq. Blood samples were analyzed 3 weeks after the start of treatment (second dose) and 6 weeks after the start of treatment. A median of 141,255 T cells and just over 80,000 unique TCRs was obtained from blood samples, and a median clonality of about 0.08 was observed. Somatic, immune and clinical correlates of response to PD-L1 blockade with atezolizumab in urothelial cancer were the focus of an exploratory multi-omic analysis. Pretreatment tumor samples, along with matched peripheral blood serially collected before and after atezolizumab treatment, were subjected to TCR sequencing. Patients had an ECOG performance status of 0 or 1 and had received between 0 and 3 prior chemotherapy regimens. In the same patients, whole exome sequencing and RNA sequencing of pretreatment tumors were performed in addition to TCR sequencing. Durable clinical benefit was achieved by nine patients and was not achieved by 20 patients. About 85% of the 29 patients were males with bladder-origin urothelial cancer, and about 65% of the roughly 30 reported a prior smoking history. Durable clinical benefit was defined as progression-free survival longer than 6 months, and TCR features were also tested against progression-free and overall survival. Overall study outcomes, separate from this receptor: Small sample size (n ≈ 29) and many exploratory analyses mean the results are intended to be hypothesis-generating. Patients with durable benefit showed greater expansion of tumor-associated TCR clones in peripheral blood 3 weeks after starting treatment (n ≈ 20, p = 0.022). A pretreatment peripheral blood TCR clonality below the median was linked to improved progression-free and overall survival.

To estimate absolute template abundance from read counts, synthetic TCR analog templates were spiked into each PCR. The immunoSEQ assay used bias-controlled V and J gene primers to amplify TCRbeta CDR3 regions from genomic DNA. Sequencing of rearranged TCRbeta segments was done at approximately 20X coverage. As for the authors' bioinformatics: Clustering was used to correct sequencing errors, and CDR3s were annotated against IMGT to assign V, D and J genes. Out-of-frame and stop-codon sequences were excluded, and only productive TCRbeta rearrangements were used in downstream analyses. Clonality was calculated as one minus the Shannon entropy normalized by the log of the number of unique productive sequences. Fisher's exact test with Benjamini-Hochberg correction, at a threshold of adjusted p below 0.01, was used to find clones that differed between time points or between blood and tumor. TCRdb obtained this table from immuneACCESS and retained in-frame rearrangements with V and J assigned. These tables miss some clones; where compared with another copy, unresolved V genes account for less than half of the shortfall, and the remainder is unexplained. D and trimming were read from the DNA, whereas the V and J calls and clone size are those reported in that table. In this sample the table shows 35,000 to 40,000 clones, about nine tenths of which occur a single time. The ten most abundant clones make up approximately 8% of the sample.

A cohort of approximately 30 patients with locally advanced or metastatic urothelial carcinoma, treated at Memorial Sloan Kettering on a trial protocol, was included. Peripheral blood mononuclear cells were collected from each patient pretreatment and during treatment, giving between 1 and 8 total time points per patient. The Qiagen DNeasy Blood extraction kit was used to purify genomic DNA from total PBMCs and tumor samples. PBMCs were collected pretreatment and during treatment, and were isolated and stored as previously described. The CDR3 runs 16 residues from the cysteine to the phenylalanine. Only the CDR3 DNA stays, 48 bases, in frame from base 1. CDR1 and CDR2 (KGHSH, LQKENI) derive from the germline V gene. V gives up 6 bases and J gives up 7 bases, and the segment between their germline ends measures 22 bases. The sample holds one count of this clone. No antigen is known for it. Per-nucleotide qualities are absent, and no much larger clonotype sits a single base away.

The chain employs TRBV18 and TRBJ2-1; tentative D gene TRBD2, with 7 bases matching. The origin of this receptor is a man aged 65 to 79 with urothelial cancer. The sample was PBMCs, taken around atezolizumab (anti-PD-L1) treatment. The CDR3 region reads CASSLRSGEGLNEQFF. The DNA sequence reads TGTGCCAGCTCCCTCAGGTCAGGGGAGGGTTTGAATGAGCAGTTCTTC.